This T cell receptor (beta chain) stems from a study of identical twins. Study findings and constraints: For zero-insertion analyses, partial confounding could come from invariant MAIT and iNKT cells. Beta out-of-frame twin sharing showed a weaker excess.

Concerning this clonotype itself: Its target is unknown.

Trimming stripped 1 base from V and 9 bases from J, with 4 bases between. Per the germline V gene, CDR1 is SEHNR and CDR2 is FQNEAQ (reference sequence). CDR3 length: 11 residues. Each cDNA held unique molecular identifiers, and template switching gave it a universal primer site. TCRdb called the 5' RACE reads again in MiXCR, with one record for every CDR3 protein. Of approximately 620,000 distinct CDR3 sequences in the sample, under 9% were seen once. All donors were healthy Caucasians. The same data also contributed to another study, on yellow fever vaccine responses in identical twins.

Sequenced sample: PBMCs. The chain is built from TRBV7-9 and TRBJ2-1; no clear D. This TCR came from a woman younger than 30 in good health. CDR3 amino acids: CASSLEAEQFF. In nucleotides, the CDR3 is TGTGCCAGCAGCTTAGAGGCTGAGCAGTTCTTC.